A single sample gave rise to the 24 T cell receptor beta chains below, sequenced in a study of regulatory T cells in long-lasting Graves disease. The time point is: persistent/refractory GD, antithyroid drugs over 5 years with positive TRAb. The authors made the TCR library using RNA they extracted from PBMCs. Both iRepertoire HTBI primers and Arm-PCR of CDR3 regions were used to build the TCR beta libraries. One entry per CDR3 protein, called by TCRdb with MiXCR from the multiplex PCR reads. The sample holds around 450,000 distinct CDR3 sequences, roughly 21% seen once. This specimen consisted of peripheral blood mononuclear cells (PBMCs), obtained when the disease was refractory, from a patient treated with antithyroid drugs. All receptors derive from a female donor with Graves disease.

In this sample, this clonotype turned up a few times. The chain links TRBV7-2 to TRBJ2-7; 9 bases are shared with TRBD1. The J segment lost 0 bases and the V segment lost 5 bases, leaving 5 bases of the junction unmatched. The CDR3 is made up of 15 amino acids. Germline V gene sequence: CDR1 SGHTA, CDR2 FQGNSA. In DNA, the CDR3 is TGTGCCAGCAGCCCCGGGACAGGGCACTCCTACGAGCAGTACTTC. The encoded protein is CASSPGTGHSYEQYF.

The chain is built from TRBV10-3 and TRBJ2-5, with 7 bases lining up with TRBD1. Germline V gene data show CDR1 as ENHRY and CDR2 as SYGVKD. The CDR3 has 15 amino acids. V lost 1 base to trimming and J lost 4 bases; unmatched junction nucleotides: 6. CDR3 sequence reads: CAISEWQGERETQYF. For the CDR3, the DNA is TGTGCCATCAGTGAGTGGCAGGGGGAACGAGAGACCCAGTACTTC.

This clonotype was observed many times. This sequence joins TRBV2 and TRBJ1-1, with no clear D. The CDR3 loop spans 14 amino acids. Looked up from germline, CDR1 is SNHLY and CDR2 is FYNNEI. V lost 6 bases and J lost 4, with 15 bases in between. The CDR3 sequence is CASRELRFGTEAFF. The CDR3 DNA reads as TGTGCCAGCAGGGAACTACGATTCGGCACTGAAGCTTTCTTT. The variable domain in full, with the rest retrieved from reference TRBV2 and TRBJ1-1, is EPEVTQTPSHQVTQMGQEVILRCVPISNHLYFYWYRQILGQKVEFLVSFYNNEISEKSEIFDDQFSVERPDGSNFTLKIRSTKLEDSAMYFCASRELRFGTEAFFGQGTRLTVV.

This clonotype was found many times. CDR3 in amino acids: CASGTGETQYF. The CDR3 region has the DNA TGTGCCAGCGGGACAGGCGAGACCCAGTACTTC. The V and J genes are TRBV2 and TRBJ2-5; TRBD1 aligns across 8 bases. This CDR3 has 11 residues. Germline assignment: CDR1 SNHLY and CDR2 FYNNEI. V dropped 8 bases and J dropped 5; count of bases not matched to a gene: 1.

This clonotype was seen at least ten times. J is TRBJ1-5 and V is TRBV24-1; no clear D. V lost 3 bases to trimming and J lost 5 bases, with 4 bases between them. The germline V gene has CDR1 KGHDR and CDR2 SFDVKD. The CDR3 has 12 residues. The chain's CDR3 is CATSDPDQPQHF. The CDR3 DNA reads TGTGCCACCAGTGATCCAGATCAGCCCCAGCATTTT.

As regards this clonotype: A much larger clone differs from this one at a single base, so this may be a read error. Because the CDR3 is missing its conserved closing phenylalanine or tryptophan, this is likely a read error. This rearrangement joins TRBV28 to TRBJ1-1; tentative D call: TRBD1 (5 bases). In germline, CDR1 is MDHEN, CDR2 SYDVKM. This CDR3 is 14 amino acids long. Deletions cut 1 base from V and 5 bases from J, with 11 bases between. CDR3: CASSLYPRATEAFS. As DNA, the CDR3 is TGTGCCAGCAGTTTATACCCCAGGGCTACTGAAGCTTTCTCT.

The CDR3 DNA reads as TGCGCCAGCAGCCAAGGCCAAGGGACAGTTCCGACCGTGGCTTTCTTT. Its protein product is CASSQGQGTVPTVAFF. The J gene is TRBJ1-1, the V gene TRBV4-1, with 7 bases identical to TRBD1. The CDR3 is 16 residues long. After removal of 1 base from V and 11 bases from J, the junction contained 16 bases not matched to a gene. Germline V gene data show CDR1 as MGHRA and CDR2 as YSYEKL.

This clonotype has just a few counts. J is TRBJ1-2 and V is TRBV29-1; D not resolved. Germline V gives CDR1 SQVTM, CDR2 ANQGSEA. The V gene lost 5 bases and the J gene lost 1 base, with 14 bases spanning the gap. The CDR3 has 14 amino acids. The CDR3 DNA is TGCAGCGTTTCGGCGGCAGTCAATAACTATGGCTACACCTTC. Its translation: CSVSAAVNNYGYTF.

This clonotype was seen repeatedly, ten times or more. This chain connects TRBV11-2 to TRBJ1-6, with D tentatively TRBD1 (6 bases). With 5 bases removed from V and 8 bases from J, the gap between germline ends came to 13 bases. The CDR3 is 14 residues long. From germline, CDR1 is SGHAT and CDR2 FQNNGV. The CDR3 DNA follows: TGTGCCAGCAGCGCCAGTCCAGGGGATTCACCCCTCCACTTT. It specifies CASSASPGDSPLHF.

The V call is TRBV10-3, the J call TRBJ1-1, with 9 nucleotides matching TRBD1. CDR1 ENHRY and CDR2 SYGVKD come from the germline V gene. There are 13 residues in the CDR3. V lost 6 bases to trimming and J lost 3 bases; unmatched junction nucleotides: 2. As DNA, the CDR3 is TGTGCCATCAGGGACAGGGGCGACACTGAAGCTTTCTTT. Its protein is CAIRDRGDTEAFF.

The J gene is TRBJ1-2, the V gene TRBV15; 8 bases are shared with TRBD1. The ends lost 2 bases at V and 6 bases at J; junction bases unmatched: 14. The V gene's germline CDR1 is LNHNV and CDR2 YYDKDF (reference sequence). This CDR3 has 17 amino acids. CDR3 amino acids: CATSRLRWAQGDDGYTF. Here the CDR3 DNA reads TGTGCCACCAGCAGATTAAGATGGGCACAGGGGGATGATGGCTACACCTTC.

The sample holds many counts of this clonotype. This chain connects TRBV6-1 to TRBJ1-2, with 7 positions matching TRBD1. Germline lookup yields CDR1 MNHNS and CDR2 SASEGT. The CDR3 is 15 amino acids. V lost 5 bases and J lost 7; bases outside the gene matches: 13. DNA for the CDR3: TGTGCCAGCAGTCTAAACCGGGACAGAAAAGGTGGCTACACCTTC. Its protein product is CASSLNRDRKGGYTF.

Concerning this clonotype itself: A much larger clone differs from this one at a single base, so this may be a read error. The V call is TRBV6-1, the J call TRBJ1-1; 7 positions agree with TRBD1. The CDR3 covers 13 residues. Germline-derived CDR1 and CDR2 are MNHNS and SASEGT. The J segment lost 4 bases and the V segment lost 5 bases, leaving 4 bases of the junction unmatched. CDR3 region: CASSHRGGTEAFF. CDR3 DNA: TGTGCCAGCAGTCACAGGGGCGGCACTGAAGCTTTCTTT.

This clonotype was counted between two and nine times. The gene calls are TRBV29-1 and TRBJ2-5; D gene ambiguous. Germline values: CDR1 SQVTM, CDR2 ANQGSEA. This CDR3 contains 10 residues. Trimming shortened V by 5 bases and J by 4 bases, and 5 bases separated the two germline ends. The CDR3 sequence: CSVPVETQYF. CDR3 in DNA: TGCAGCGTTCCCGTAGAGACCCAGTACTTC. Combining the CDR3 with reference TRBV29-1 and TRBJ2-5 gives the whole variable domain SAVISQKPSRDICQRGTSLTIQCQVDSQVTMMFWYRQQPGQSLTLIATANQGSEATYESGFVIDKFPISRPNLTFSTLTVSNMSPEDSSIYLCSVPVETQYFGPGTRLLVL.

This clonotype has ten or more counts. The chain has TRBV28 and TRBJ1-5; no definite D call. The CDR3 runs to 15 residues. Germline values: CDR1 MDHEN, CDR2 SYDVKM. V was cut by 3 bases and J by 0 bases, with 9 bases left in between. In nucleotides, the CDR3 is TGTGCCAGCAGTTTCGCACTTTATAGCAATCAGCCCCAGCATTTT. Translated: CASSFALYSNQPQHF.

In this sample, this clonotype turned up a few times. V usage is TRBV30 and J usage is TRBJ1-1, with D hard to call. Germline loops: CDR1 GTSNPN, CDR2 SVGIG (reference sequence). This CDR3 spans 13 amino acids. Trimming took off 0 bases at V and 1 base at J, with 6 bases between the two ends. The chain's CDR3 is CAWSVDWNTEAFF. CDR3 in DNA: TGTGCCTGGAGTGTAGATTGGAACACTGAAGCTTTCTTT.

This clonotype was counted ten times or more. This chain joins TRBV20-1 and TRBJ1-6, with TRBD1 identical over 7 bases. Germline values: CDR1 DFQATT, CDR2 SNEGSKA (reference sequence). V was clipped by 3 bases and J by 6 bases; unmatched bases: 8. The CDR3 totals 15 residues. CDR3 sequence: CSASRGGTANSPLHF. DNA of the CDR3: TGCAGTGCTAGTCGGGGCGGGACAGCTAATTCACCCCTCCACTTT.

At least ten counts were recorded for this clonotype. The chain is built from TRBV5-1 and TRBJ2-5, with D tentatively TRBD1 (6 bases). This CDR3 has 18 amino acids. Trimming removed 5 bases at V and 2 bases at J, with 25 bases between. Germline CDR1 and CDR2: SGHRS and YFSETQ. For the CDR3, the DNA is TGCGCCAGCAGGATAGGACAGACCCGCTTCTACTCTCAAGAGACCCAGTACTTC. Protein sequence: CASRIGQTRFYSQETQYF. Looking up the rest from reference TRBV5-1 and TRBJ2-5 gives the full variable domain: KAGVTQTPRYLIKTRGQQVTLSCSPISGHRSVSWYQQTPGQGLQFLFEYFSETQRNKGNFPGRFSGRQFSNSRSEMNVSTLELGDSALYLCASRIGQTRFYSQETQYFGPGTRLLVL.

This clonotype was seen at least ten times. This rearrangement joins TRBV5-1 to TRBJ1-2; TRBD1 matches 8 bases. Germline V gives CDR1 SGHRS, CDR2 YFSETQ. The CDR3 sequence is 14 residues long. V gave up 0 bases and J gave up 8 bases; unmatched junction bases: 6. The CDR3: CASSLGGQGDGYTF. The CDR3 DNA reads as TGCGCCAGCAGCTTGGGCGGACAGGGAGACGGCTACACCTTC.

As for this clonotype: A much bigger clone sits one base away, suggesting this may be a read error. V and J are TRBV28 and TRBJ1-2, with TRBD1 matching over 7 bases. Germline V gene lookup returns CDR1 MDHEN and CDR2 SYDVKM. Losses at the gene ends were 7 bases for V and 4 bases for J; bases not matched to a gene: 9. The CDR3 totals 14 residues. The CDR3 spells CASNEQGPAYGYTF. Here the CDR3 DNA reads TGTGCCAGCAACGAACAGGGGCCCGCCTATGGCTACACCTTC.

The chain recombines TRBV9 with TRBJ1-1, with no clear D. The germline CDR1 and CDR2 sequences are SGDLS and YYNGEE. The CDR3 has 13 amino acids. Deletions cut 0 bases from V and 10 bases from J, with 13 bases between. The CDR3, as DNA: TGTGCCAGCAGCGTAGTAGAGGGCGCCGGAGCTTTCTTT. Residues: CASSVVEGAGAFF.

This clonotype was seen a few times. The chain combines TRBV20-1 with TRBJ2-7, with 7 bases that match TRBD2. Germline CDR1 DFQATT, CDR2 SNEGSKA (reference sequence). This CDR3 has 15 residues. With 6 bases clipped from V and 2 bases from J, the junction kept 13 bases outside the gene matches. CDR3: CSAAAGASGTYEQYF. The CDR3 nucleotides are TGCAGTGCAGCAGCCGGTGCTAGCGGAACCTACGAGCAGTACTTC.

The chain recombines TRBV19 with TRBJ1-6, with 7 bases lining up with TRBD1. The CDR3 runs 14 residues. Per germline, CDR1 LNHDA and CDR2 SQIVND (reference sequence). V gave up 8 bases and J gave up 9 bases; unmatched junction bases: 10. CDR3 region: CASRSGGLSSPLHF. The CDR3 bases are TGTGCCAGTCGTTCAGGGGGTCTAAGTTCACCCCTCCACTTT. Looking up the rest from reference TRBV19 and TRBJ1-6 gives the full variable domain: DGGITQSPKYLFRKEGQNVTLSCEQNLNHDAMYWYRQDPGQGLRLIYYSQIVNDFQKGDIAEGYSVSREKKESFPLTVTSAQKNPTAFYLCASRSGGLSSPLHFGNGTRLTVT.

This clonotype showed up just a few times. The chain joins TRBV3-1 to TRBJ2-5; 8 nucleotides align to TRBD1. The CDR3 is 16 residues long. V shed 4 bases and J 5 bases; nucleotides not matched to a gene: 12. Germline CDR1 is LGHDT and CDR2 is YNNKEL (reference sequence). For the CDR3, the DNA is TGTGCCAGCAGCCGCAACAGACAGGGGTCGGATGAGACCCAGTACTTC. Amino acid sequence: CASSRNRQGSDETQYF.